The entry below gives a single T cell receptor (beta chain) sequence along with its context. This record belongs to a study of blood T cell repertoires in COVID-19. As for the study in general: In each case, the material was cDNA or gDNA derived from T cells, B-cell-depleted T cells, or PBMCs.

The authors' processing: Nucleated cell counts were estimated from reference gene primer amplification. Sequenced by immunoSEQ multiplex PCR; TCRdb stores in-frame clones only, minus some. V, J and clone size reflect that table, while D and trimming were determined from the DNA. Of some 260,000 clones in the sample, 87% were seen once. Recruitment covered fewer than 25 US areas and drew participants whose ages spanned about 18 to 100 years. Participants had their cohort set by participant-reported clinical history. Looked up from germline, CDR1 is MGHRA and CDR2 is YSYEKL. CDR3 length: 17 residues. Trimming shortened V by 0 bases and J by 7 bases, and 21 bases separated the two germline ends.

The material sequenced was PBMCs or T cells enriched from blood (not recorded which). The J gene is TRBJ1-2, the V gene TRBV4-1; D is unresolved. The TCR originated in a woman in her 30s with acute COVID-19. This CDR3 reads CASSQDLDGRGIVGYTF. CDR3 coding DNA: TGCGCCAGCAGCCAAGATCTCGACGGGCGGGGTATTGTTGGCTACACCTTC.